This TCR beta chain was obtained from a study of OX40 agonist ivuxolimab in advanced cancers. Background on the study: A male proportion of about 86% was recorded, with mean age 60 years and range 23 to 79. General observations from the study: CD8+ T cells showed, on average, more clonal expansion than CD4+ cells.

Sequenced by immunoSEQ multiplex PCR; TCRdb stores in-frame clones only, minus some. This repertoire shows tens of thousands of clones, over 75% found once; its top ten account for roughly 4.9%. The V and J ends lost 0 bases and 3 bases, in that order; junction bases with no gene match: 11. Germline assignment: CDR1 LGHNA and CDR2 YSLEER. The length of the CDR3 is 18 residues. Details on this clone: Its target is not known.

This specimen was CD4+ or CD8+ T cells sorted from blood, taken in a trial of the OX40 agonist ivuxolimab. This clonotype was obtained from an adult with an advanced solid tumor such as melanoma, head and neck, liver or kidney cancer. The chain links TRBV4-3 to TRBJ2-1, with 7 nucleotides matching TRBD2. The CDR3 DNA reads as TGCGCCAGCAGCCAAGATCATGGAGCGGGAATATTCTACAATGAGCAGTTCTTC. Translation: CASSQDHGAGIFYNEQFF.